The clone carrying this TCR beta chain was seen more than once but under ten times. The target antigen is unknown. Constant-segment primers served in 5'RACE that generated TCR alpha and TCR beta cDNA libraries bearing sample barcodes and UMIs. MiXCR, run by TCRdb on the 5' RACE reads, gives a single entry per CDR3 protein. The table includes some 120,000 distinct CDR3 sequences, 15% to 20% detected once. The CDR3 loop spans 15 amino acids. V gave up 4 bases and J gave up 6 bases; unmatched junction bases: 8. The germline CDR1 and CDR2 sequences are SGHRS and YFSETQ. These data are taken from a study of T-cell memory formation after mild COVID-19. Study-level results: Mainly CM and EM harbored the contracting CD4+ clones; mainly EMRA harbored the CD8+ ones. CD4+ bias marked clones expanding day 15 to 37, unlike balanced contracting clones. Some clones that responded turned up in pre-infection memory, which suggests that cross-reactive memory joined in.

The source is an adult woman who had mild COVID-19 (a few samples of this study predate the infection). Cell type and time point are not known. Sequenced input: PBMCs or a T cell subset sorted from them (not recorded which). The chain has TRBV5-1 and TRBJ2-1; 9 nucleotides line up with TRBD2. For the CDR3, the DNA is TGCGCCAGCAGCAAACTAGCGGGTGGAGGCAATGAGCAGTTCTTC. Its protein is CASSKLAGGGNEQFF.